The entry below describes one T cell receptor (beta chain). This record comes from a study of regulatory T cells in long-lasting Graves disease. Study in general: Less than 3 months of antithyroid drugs had been taken by newly diagnosed Graves' patients.

Time point defined: newly diagnosed GD, antithyroid drugs for less than 3 months. PBMC-extracted RNA yielded the TCR library. Investigators prepared the TCR beta libraries by applying iRepertoire HTBI primers and Arm-PCR of CDR3 regions. TCRdb passed the multiplex PCR reads through MiXCR, listing each CDR3 protein once. The profile shows 620,000 or so distinct CDR3 sequences, roughly 15% of them singletons. CDR1 is DFQATT and CDR2 is SNEGSKA in the germline V gene (reference sequence). Deletions cut 6 bases from V and 8 bases from J, with 23 bases between. CDR3 size: 15 residues. The sample also formed part of further work on T cells in Graves' hyperthyroidism and ophthalmopathy.

Sequenced material: peripheral blood mononuclear cells (PBMCs), taken at new diagnosis, from a patient treated with antithyroid drugs. V and J are TRBV20-1 and TRBJ2-1; D remains ambiguous. The sequence was collected from a woman aged 25 to 39 with Graves disease. CDR3 in DNA: TGCAGTGCCACCATCTACAGAACATTTACATATGAGCAGTTCTTC. This sequence encodes CSATIYRTFTYEQFF.